The source of this T cell receptor (beta chain) is a study of blood T cell repertoires in COVID-19 (dated by TCRdb to the early 2020s). At the level of the whole study: The collaborator samples originated in the United States, Italy and Spain and spanned the acute and convalescent phases of COVID-19. The prospective study material was composed of cDNA or gDNA derived from T cells, B-cell-depleted T cells, or PBMCs. Nearly every sample came with metadata listing a de-identified subject ID, COVID-19 status, age in years and sex. HLA class I and class II types, where available, came from metadata supplied by the sample provider rather than from assay-based typing. Deeply sampled blood TCRbeta repertoires from subjects exposed to, actively infected with, or recovered from COVID-19 were included in the dataset. A freely available public database, intended as a resource for researchers studying the immune response to SARS-CoV-2, is where the repertoires were released. The samples were drawn from the first 160 participants of the ongoing ImmuneRACE study and from 1,254 subjects provided by 6 global collaborators. The research as a whole found: The quantity of clinical and demographic metadata differed by source and by participant and was supplied without curation.

The CDR3 covers 16 residues, taking in both the cysteine and the phenylalanine. CDR3 DNA is the only sequence kept; it has 48 bases, read in frame from the first base. Relative to germline, V is 3 bases shorter and J is 6 bases shorter, with 20 bases between their ends. CDR1 and CDR2 (MGHRA, YSYEKL) derive from the germline V gene. TCRbeta CDR3 regions were amplified from genomic DNA by means of the immunoSEQ Assay, a bias-controlled multiplex PCR. The authors' analysis ran thus. The number of nucleated cells in each sample was estimated from the amplification of reference gene primers within the assay. To quantify the absolute abundance of each unique TCRbeta CDR3 rearrangement, sequence reads were collapsed and filtered. For each sample, productive Simpson clonality was calculated as the square root of Simpson's diversity index over productive rearrangements. In TCRdb, the immuneACCESS table is reduced to in-frame sequences with V and J assigned. These tables do not hold every clone; where another copy was compared, an unresolved V gene accounts for under half, and the others remain unexplained. V and J calls and clone size come straight from that table; D and trimming were deduced from the DNA. The sample yields roughly 110,000 clones; roughly 84% were counted once. Around 8.5% of the sample is taken by the ten largest.

Turning to this clone: What this receptor recognizes is not known. No clone much larger than this one lies a single base away; base qualities are absent.

The collaborating institutions used their own protocols to collect whole blood in K2EDTA tubes. Collaborator samples were shipped for TCRbeta analysis as frozen whole blood, isolated PBMCs, or DNA extracted from either sample type. Material: peripheral blood. The chain couples TRBV4-1 to TRBJ1-2; TRBD1 might be the D gene, on 6 matching bases. This TCR derives from a woman aged 40 to 50 with acute or convalescent COVID-19. The DNA is as follows: TGCGCCAGCAGCCACCAGGGCAGGGGCGGTCGGAATGGCTACACCTTC. This encodes CASSHQGRGGRNGYTF.